The 30 T cell receptor beta chains below were found in one sample sequenced in a study of T cell changes during pregnancy in multiple sclerosis. The repertoire was sequenced with immunoSEQ multiplex PCR; TCRdb's copy has only in-frame clones and lacks some. The profile covers about 49,000 clones, with just under 95% appearing a single time and under 7% taken by the ten largest. The starting material was CD8+ T cells from peripheral blood mononuclear cells, obtained in the first trimester of pregnancy. These receptors were taken from a female donor with multiple sclerosis, enrolled in a pregnancy study.

The chain couples TRBV5-1 to TRBJ1-1, with D maybe TRBD1 (5 bases). The germline CDR1 and CDR2 sequences are SGHRS and YFSETQ. Trimming removed 0 bases from V and 8 bases from J, with 5 bases in between. The CDR3 runs 11 residues. CDR3 protein: CASSLGQEAFF. In DNA form, the CDR3 reads TGCGCCAGCAGCTTGGGACAGGAAGCTTTCTTT.

The chain joins TRBV6-6 to TRBJ2-2, with 7 bases that match TRBD2. J lost 6 bases, V lost 4 bases, and 2 bases had no gene match. This CDR3 contains 13 residues. The germline V gene has CDR1 MNHNY and CDR2 SVGAGI (reference sequence). For the CDR3, the DNA is TGTGCCAGCAGTTCCGCGGGGGCCGGGGAGCTGTTTTTT. Its translation: CASSSAGAGELFF.

This clone was seen once. V and J are TRBV7-6 and TRBJ2-1; D may be TRBD2 (5 bases). This CDR3 comprises 14 residues. Between the trimmed V and J ends, which lost 3 bases and 9 bases, there was a span of 15 bases. The germline V gene has CDR1 SGHVS and CDR2 FNYEAQ. The CDR3 coding sequence is TGTGCCAGCAGCTTGAACCCCCATCGGGGTGAGCAGTTCTTC. It codes for CASSLNPHRGEQFF.

This chain connects TRBV11-2 to TRBJ2-7; TRBD2 agrees at 9 bases. Germline assignment: CDR1 SGHAT and CDR2 FQNNGV. The CDR3 spans 15 residues. V lost 5 bases to trimming and J lost 3 bases; unmatched junction nucleotides: 8. The CDR3 protein is CASSHTTSGYYEQYF. CDR3 bases: TGTGCCAGCAGCCATACGACTAGCGGATACTACGAGCAGTACTTC.

J is TRBJ1-2 and V is TRBV9; perhaps TRBD1 as D (5 bases). V lost 0 bases and J lost 11, with 14 bases in between. Germline values: CDR1 SGDLS, CDR2 YYNGEE. The CDR3 is 13 amino acids. This chain's CDR3 is CASSVDEVEGYTF. As DNA, the CDR3 is TGTGCCAGCAGCGTAGACGAGGTGGAGGGGTACACCTTC.

This chain uses TRBV28 with TRBJ2-2, with D tentatively TRBD1 (6 bases). Looked up from germline, CDR1 is MDHEN and CDR2 is SYDVKM. The ends were cut back, 2 bases at V and 5 bases at J, with 9 bases in the middle. This CDR3 is 14 amino acids long. Here the CDR3 DNA reads TGTGCCAGCAGTTTAGGACAGCCTACCGGGGAGCTGTTTTTT. Amino acid sequence: CASSLGQPTGELFF.

V gene TRBV18 combines with J gene TRBJ1-5, with 7 bases lining up with TRBD1. V lost 6 bases to trimming and J lost 5 bases; unmatched junction nucleotides: 7. Per the germline V gene, CDR1 is KGHSH and CDR2 is LQKENI. The CDR3 is made up of 14 amino acids. The CDR3, as DNA: TGTGCCAGCTCCCCGACAGGGTTGGATCAGCCCCAGCATTTT. Translated: CASSPTGLDQPQHF.

This clone was picked up one time. The chain uses TRBV6-5 and TRBJ2-1; D is unclear. The CDR3 is 11 amino acids. From germline, CDR1 is MNHEY and CDR2 SVGAGI. With 5 bases removed from V and 9 bases from J, the gap between germline ends came to 8 bases. The CDR3 DNA is TGTGCCAGCAGTAAATGGGCTGAGCAGTTCTTC. Residues: CASSKWAEQFF.

The J gene is TRBJ2-5, the V gene TRBV5-1, with a tentative D call TRBD1 (6 bases). The J call may be mistaken, given a closer DNA end match to TRBJ2-7. There are 17 residues in the CDR3. In germline, CDR1 is SGHRS, CDR2 YFSETQ. CDR3 amino acids: CASSVGEMGHLYYEQYF. In DNA, the CDR3 is TGCGCCAGCAGCGTGGGTGAGATGGGACACCTCTACTACGAGCAGTACTTC.

The chain carries TRBV6-5 and TRBJ2-7; a possible D gene is TRBD2 (6 bases). V gave up 2 bases and J gave up 2 bases, with 13 bases separating them. Germline V gene data show CDR1 as MNHEY and CDR2 as SVGAGI. This CDR3 comprises 15 residues. CDR3 protein: CASSYQAGGAYEQYF. The CDR3 DNA reads as TGTGCCAGCAGTTACCAAGCGGGCGGGGCCTACGAGCAGTACTTC.

This sequence joins TRBV9 and TRBJ2-5, with D maybe TRBD2 (6 bases). The CDR3 has 15 amino acids. Trimming shortened V by 3 bases and J by 1 base, and 13 bases separated the two germline ends. In germline, CDR1 is SGDLS, CDR2 YYNGEE. The CDR3 DNA follows: TGTGCCAGCAGCGGGGCGGCGGGAATCCAAGAGACCCAGTACTTC. Its protein product is CASSGAAGIQETQYF.

A single count supports this clone. CDR3 region: CASSEGLSRTQYF. CDR3 nucleotides: TGTGCCAGCAGTGAGGGACTGTCGAGGACCCAGTACTTC. The chain combines TRBV6-1 with TRBJ2-5; perhaps TRBD2 as D (6 bases). Germline CDR1 is MNHNS and CDR2 is SASEGT. The V and J ends lost 3 bases and 7 bases respectively, with 12 bases between them. The CDR3 totals 13 residues.

The chain has TRBV23-1 and TRBJ1-1; the D gene is possibly TRBD1 (5 bases). TRBV23-1 is identified as an open reading frame with a role that is uncertain. Trimming pared 6 bases from V and 3 bases from J, leaving 14 bases between. This CDR3 spans 14 amino acids. The CDR3: CASSLDRSHTEAFF. The CDR3 DNA reads as TGCGCCAGCAGCCTCGACAGAAGCCACACTGAAGCTTTCTTT.

The chain uses TRBV28 and TRBJ2-1; 8 positions agree with TRBD2. The germline CDR1 and CDR2 sequences are MDHEN and SYDVKM. The length of the CDR3 is 14 residues. Trimming took 11 bases from V and 4 from J; bases not matched to a gene: 10. CDR3 in amino acids: CAGALSGKYNEQFF. As DNA, the CDR3 is TGTGCCGGCGCCCTTAGCGGGAAATACAATGAGCAGTTCTTC.

The chain joins TRBV27 to TRBJ1-2; TRBD1 aligns across 7 bases. Germline loops: CDR1 MNHEY, CDR2 SMNVEV (reference sequence). Trimming removed 2 bases from V and 6 bases from J; junction bases left unmatched: 9. This CDR3 is built from 15 residues. CDR3 in amino acids: CASSLESGGLDGYTF. The CDR3, as DNA: TGTGCCAGCAGTTTAGAGTCAGGGGGATTGGATGGCTACACCTTC.

The chain joins TRBV6-4 to TRBJ1-2, with 7 bases fitting TRBD1. The CDR3 is 13 residues long. Germline lookup yields CDR1 MRHNA and CDR2 SNTAGT. Trimming cost V 4 bases and J 4 bases; bases outside gene matches: 3. For the CDR3, the DNA is TGTGCCAGCAGTGGGGACAGCGCCTATGGCTACACCTTC. Translated, it gives CASSGDSAYGYTF.

The chain combines TRBV30 with TRBJ2-7; TRBD2 matches 7 bases. The CDR3 is 14 residues long. Trimming removed 0 bases from V and 6 bases from J; junction bases left unmatched: 8. Germline lookup yields CDR1 GTSNPN and CDR2 SVGIG (reference sequence). CDR3: CAWSVMGGNFEQYF. The CDR3 DNA reads as TGTGCCTGGAGTGTAATGGGGGGGAACTTCGAGCAGTACTTC.

CDR3 DNA sequence: TGTGCCAGTAGTACCCGGACAGGGACGTCCGAAAAACTGTTTTTT. Protein: CASSTRTGTSEKLFF. V is TRBV19 and J is TRBJ1-4, with TRBD1 matching 8 bases. In germline, CDR1 is LNHDA, CDR2 SQIVND (reference sequence). The length of the CDR3 is 15 residues. After removal of 4 bases from V and 8 bases from J, the junction contained 9 bases not matched to a gene.

The chain recombines TRBV11-1 with TRBJ2-1; 9 positions match TRBD1. The CDR3 is made up of 12 amino acids. V lost 5 bases and J lost 9; bases outside the gene matches: 2. Germline CDR1 and CDR2: SGHAT and FQDESV (reference sequence). Here the CDR3 DNA reads TGTGCCAGCAGCGGGACAGGGCTTGAGCAGTTCTTC. It codes for CASSGTGLEQFF.

The J gene is TRBJ2-1, the V gene TRBV12-2; the table assigns TRBD2, which was not confirmed against the DNA. TRBV12-2 represents a pseudogene. The CDR3 is made up of 16 amino acids. CDR3 residues: CASRLVLLSSYNEQFF. The CDR3 DNA is TGTGCAAGTCGCTTAGTCTTGCTAAGCTCCTACAATGAGCAGTTCTTC.

The rearrangement joins TRBV28 to TRBJ2-3, with 8 bases that match TRBD1. The ends lost 8 bases at V and 5 bases at J; junction bases unmatched: 18. The CDR3 spans 17 residues. Germline V CDR1 and CDR2: MDHEN, SYDVKM. DNA for the CDR3: TGTGCCAGCGCCGGGTCAGGGGGCGCTTGGGCGGGAGATACGCAGTATTTT. Translated: CASAGSGGAWAGDTQYF.

The rearrangement uses TRBV6-1 and TRBJ2-7; TRBD2 agrees at 11 bases. J gave up 10 bases and V 3 bases, and 17 bases lay outside the gene matches. The CDR3 has 17 amino acids. Germline V gene sequence: CDR1 MNHNS, CDR2 SASEGT. CDR3 nucleotides: TGTGCCAGCAGTGAGAGACTAGCGGGGAATCCGGAAGCTCCCCAGTACTTC. Translating it yields CASSERLAGNPEAPQYF.

The chain has TRBV29-1 and TRBJ1-2, with 7 bases lining up with TRBD1. This CDR3 has 13 residues. J was trimmed by 4 bases and V by 6 bases; bases with no gene match: 8. Germline V gene sequence: CDR1 SQVTM, CDR2 ANQGSEA. The CDR3 nucleotides are TGCAGCGTATACGGACAGGAAGTCTATGGCTACACCTTC. Translated: CSVYGQEVYGYTF. Full variable domain (remainder filled in from reference TRBV29-1 and TRBJ1-2): SAVISQKPSRDICQRGTSLTIQCQVDSQVTMMFWYRQQPGQSLTLIATANQGSEATYESGFVIDKFPISRPNLTFSTLTVSNMSPEDSSIYLCSVYGQEVYGYTFGSGTRLTVV.

The V gene is TRBV9, the J gene TRBJ1-3; 7 bases are shared with TRBD1. Germline loops: CDR1 SGDLS, CDR2 YYNGEE. V was pared by 0 bases and J by 4 bases, with 4 bases of the junction left unmatched. The CDR3 extends over 15 amino acids. The CDR3 is CASSVGGTEGNTIYF. CDR3 nucleotide sequence: TGTGCCAGCAGCGTAGGCGGGACAGAAGGAAACACCATATATTTT.

This sequence joins TRBV5-4 and TRBJ2-7; D unclear. CDR3 size: 13 residues. CDR1 and CDR2 (germline): SGHNT, YYREEE (reference sequence). The V and J ends lost 2 bases and 2 bases respectively, with 8 bases between them. The CDR3 bases are TGTGCCAGCAGCTTCTCTGACACCTACGAGCAGTACTTC. This sequence encodes CASSFSDTYEQYF.

This chain links TRBV6-4 with TRBJ2-1; the D gene is possibly TRBD1 (5 bases). From germline, CDR1 is MRHNA and CDR2 SNTAGT. This CDR3 is 14 amino acids long. Trimming stripped 0 bases from V and 5 bases from J, with 8 bases between. CDR3 nucleotides: TGTGCCAGCAGTGACTCTGGGGCTCACAATGAGCAGTTCTTC. It codes for CASSDSGAHNEQFF.

The V call is TRBV7-2, the J call TRBJ2-7, with TRBD2 identical over 9 bases. Germline assignment: CDR1 SGHTA and CDR2 FQGNSA. V shed 5 bases and J 3 bases; nucleotides not matched to a gene: 11. This CDR3 is built from 16 residues. As DNA, the CDR3 is TGTGCCAGCAGCGCAACCCGGGTAGCGGGGGACTACGAGCAGTACTTC. The encoded protein is CASSATRVAGDYEQYF. The full variable domain, its missing parts supplied by reference TRBV7-2 and TRBJ2-7, is GAGVSQSPSNKVTEKGKDVELRCDPISGHTALYWYRQSLGQGLEFLIYFQGNSAPDKSGLPSDRFSAERTGGSVSTLTIQRTQQEDSAVYLCASSATRVAGDYEQYFGPGTRLTVT.

This clone was seen only a few times. CDR3: CASSLAEVSNTEAFF. The CDR3, as DNA: TGCGCCAGCAGCTTGGCCGAGGTGTCGAACACTGAAGCTTTCTTT. The chain combines TRBV5-1 with TRBJ1-1, with D hard to call. Trimming stripped 0 bases from V and 1 base from J, with 10 bases between. The CDR3 has 15 residues. The germline V gene has CDR1 SGHRS and CDR2 YFSETQ.

The chain joins TRBV19 to TRBJ1-2, with D unresolved. Per germline, CDR1 LNHDA and CDR2 SQIVND (reference sequence). V was shortened by 7 bases and J by 0 bases, with 15 bases between the two germline ends. This CDR3 comprises 15 residues. CDR3 nucleotides: TGTGCCAGTAATTGGGCGACGGCCTCTAACTATGGCTACACCTTC. Amino acid sequence: CASNWATASNYGYTF.

The chain links TRBV7-6 to TRBJ1-3; D ambiguous. This CDR3 spans 14 amino acids. Between the trimmed V and J ends, which lost 2 bases and 4 bases, there was a span of 9 bases. CDR1 is SGHVS, CDR2 FNYEAQ, per germline. The CDR3 reads CASSLSAGGNTIYF. CDR3 coding DNA: TGTGCCAGCAGCTTATCAGCAGGAGGAAACACCATATATTTT.